The entry that follows covers one TCR beta chain sequence. Its antigen is undetermined. This record comes from a study of cytomegalovirus exposure and HLA in healthy donors. Findings and caveats of the study: No immune exposure information besides CMV serostatus was available.

60 Vbeta and 13 Jbeta primers were used in PCR. Measured with immunoSEQ multiplex PCR; TCRdb has only the in-frame clones, and not every one. This sample has about 140,000 clones, with 75% to 80% found just once. There are 15 residues in the CDR3. Deletions cut 0 bases from V and 5 bases from J, with 13 bases between. Germline V gives CDR1 SGDLS, CDR2 YYNGEE. The genes are TRBV9 and TRBJ2-3; possible D gene TRBD2, 6 bases. The source material was PBMCs. The receptor was isolated from a young woman in good health and CMV-seronegative. The CDR3 DNA reads TGTGCCAGCAGCGTAGGGGCGGGGTGGGAAGATACGCAGTATTTT. Residues: CASSVGAGWEDTQYF. The full variable domain, with the rest looked up from reference TRBV9 and TRBJ2-3, is DSGVTQTPKHLITATGQRVTLRCSPRSGDLSVYWYQQSLDQGLQFLIQYYNGEERAKGNILERFSAQQFPDLHSELNLSSLELGDSALYFCASSVGAGWEDTQYFGPGTRLTVL.